Listed below are T cell receptor beta chains from one sample, sequenced in a study of OX40 agonist ivuxolimab in advanced cancers. Libraries were prepared by immunoSEQ multiplex PCR; TCRdb keeps only in-frame clonotypes and omits some of them. The sample includes 35,000 to 50,000 clones, nearly 90% of them seen just once. Sample: CD4+ or CD8+ T cells sorted from blood, taken in a trial of the OX40 agonist ivuxolimab. The receptors stem from an adult with an advanced solid tumor such as melanoma, head and neck, liver or kidney cancer. Each CDR3 is given with its conserved first and last residue. D genes are given only for firm matches. Rows give clone size only sometimes, using once, few, many, or a class for an expanded clone.

abundance: .; j_gene: TRBJ1-5; d_gene: .; v_gene: TRBV7-9; CDR3aa: CASSLQNQPQHF; CDR3nt: TGTGCCAGCAGCTTACAGAATCAGCCCCAGCATTTT
abundance: .; j_gene: TRBJ2-1; d_gene: TRBD2; v_gene: TRBV6-5; CDR3aa: CASMIAGHNEQFF; CDR3nt: TGTGCCAGCATGATAGCGGGGCACAATGAGCAGTTCTTC
abundance: .; j_gene: TRBJ1-4; d_gene: .; v_gene: TRBV5-1; CDR3aa: CASSWQEQGGEAGATNEKLFF; CDR3nt: TGCGCCAGCAGCTGGCAAGAACAGGGAGGGGAGGCAGGGGCTACTAATGAAAAACTGTTTTTT
abundance: .; j_gene: TRBJ2-2; d_gene: .; v_gene: TRBV7-9; CDR3aa: CASSLDKMNTGELFF; CDR3nt: TGTGCCAGCAGCTTAGATAAGATGAACACCGGGGAGCTGTTTTTT
abundance: .; j_gene: TRBJ1-2; d_gene: .; v_gene: TRBV6-1; CDR3aa: CASRGVNAVGYGYTF; CDR3nt: TGTGCCAGCAGGGGGGTTAACGCCGTGGGCTATGGCTACACCTTC
abundance: .; j_gene: TRBJ1-2; d_gene: .; v_gene: TRBV5-1; CDR3aa: CASSLAEPLGDTTAFNYGYTF; CDR3nt: TGCGCCAGCAGCTTGGCCGAACCTCTTGGGGATACGACGGCCTTTAACTATGGCTACACCTTC
abundance: .; j_gene: TRBJ1-4; d_gene: TRBD1; v_gene: TRBV6-5; CDR3aa: CASSPGTGNEKLFF; CDR3nt: TGTGCCAGCAGTCCCGGGACAGGGAATGAAAAACTGTTTTTT
abundance: .; j_gene: TRBJ1-1; d_gene: .; v_gene: TRBV12-5; CDR3aa: CASGFQAGDTEAFF; CDR3nt: TGTGCTAGTGGTTTTCAGGCAGGGGACACTGAAGCTTTCTTT
abundance: .; j_gene: TRBJ2-1; d_gene: .; v_gene: TRBV7-6; CDR3aa: CASSLTGPQRSYNEQFF; CDR3nt: TGTGCCAGCAGCTTAACGGGACCGCAGCGATCCTACAATGAGCAGTTCTTC
abundance: .; j_gene: TRBJ1-2; d_gene: .; v_gene: TRBV27; CDR3aa: CASAGGGRFDGYTF; CDR3nt: TGTGCCAGCGCTGGGGGGGGGCGTTTCGATGGCTACACCTTC
abundance: once; j_gene: TRBJ2-6; d_gene: .; v_gene: TRBV10-3; CDR3aa: CAISEPGPGRPSPGANVLTF; CDR3nt: TGTGCCATCAGTGAGCCGGGTCCGGGACGCCCCAGCCCTGGGGCCAACGTCCTGACTTTC
abundance: .; j_gene: TRBJ2-5; d_gene: TRBD2; v_gene: TRBV5-4; CDR3aa: CASSLAGLAGLQETQYF; CDR3nt: TGTGCCAGCAGCTTGGCCGGTCTAGCGGGGTTACAAGAGACCCAGTACTTC
abundance: .; j_gene: TRBJ2-2; d_gene: .; v_gene: TRBV4-1; CDR3aa: CASSQEEVGTNTGELFF; CDR3nt: TGCGCCAGCAGCCAAGAAGAGGTGGGAACGAACACCGGGGAGCTGTTTTTT
abundance: .; j_gene: TRBJ2-1; d_gene: TRBD1; v_gene: TRBV28; CDR3aa: CASSRGDRGNEQFF; CDR3nt: TGTGCCAGCAGCCGAGGGGACAGGGGAAATGAGCAGTTCTTC
abundance: few; j_gene: TRBJ2-3; d_gene: TRBD1; v_gene: TRBV5-1; CDR3aa: CASATGGSTDTQYF; CDR3nt: TGCGCCAGCGCCACAGGGGGATCCACAGATACGCAGTATTTT
abundance: .; j_gene: TRBJ2-7; d_gene: TRBD2; v_gene: TRBV7-9; CDR3aa: CASSPPVAGGHEQYF; CDR3nt: TGTGCCAGCAGCCCGCCAGTAGCGGGCGGGCACGAGCAGTACTTC
abundance: once; j_gene: TRBJ2-7; d_gene: TRBD1; v_gene: TRBV5-1; CDR3aa: CASSSAPTGHQGEQYF; CDR3nt: TGCGCCAGCAGCTCCGCCCCGACAGGGCACCAGGGCGAGCAGTACTTC
abundance: .; j_gene: TRBJ1-1; d_gene: .; v_gene: TRBV14; CDR3aa: CASSQVGGPEAFF; CDR3nt: TGTGCCAGCAGCCAAGTGGGTGGCCCTGAAGCTTTCTTT
abundance: .; j_gene: TRBJ2-1; d_gene: TRBD2; v_gene: TRBV7-9; CDR3aa: CASSPSTSAGYNEQFF; CDR3nt: TGTGCCAGCAGCCCCTCCACTAGCGCGGGTTACAATGAGCAGTTCTTC
abundance: .; j_gene: TRBJ2-5; d_gene: .; v_gene: TRBV6-1; CDR3aa: CASSGVGVETQYF; CDR3nt: TGTGCCAGCAGTGGCGTGGGGGTTGAGACCCAGTACTTC
abundance: medium-sized; j_gene: TRBJ1-5; d_gene: .; v_gene: TRBV4-3; CDR3aa: CASSQESDQPQHF; CDR3nt: TGCGCCAGCAGCCAAGAAAGCGATCAGCCCCAGCATTTT
abundance: once; j_gene: TRBJ2-3; d_gene: .; v_gene: TRBV10-3; CDR3aa: CAISVGIPSTDTQYF; CDR3nt: TGTGCCATCAGTGTCGGGATACCTAGCACAGATACGCAGTATTTT
abundance: .; j_gene: TRBJ2-3; d_gene: TRBD2; v_gene: TRBV5-8; CDR3aa: CASSSDSGLAGPDTQYF; CDR3nt: TGTGCCAGCAGCTCTGATTCGGGACTAGCGGGACCAGATACGCAGTATTTT